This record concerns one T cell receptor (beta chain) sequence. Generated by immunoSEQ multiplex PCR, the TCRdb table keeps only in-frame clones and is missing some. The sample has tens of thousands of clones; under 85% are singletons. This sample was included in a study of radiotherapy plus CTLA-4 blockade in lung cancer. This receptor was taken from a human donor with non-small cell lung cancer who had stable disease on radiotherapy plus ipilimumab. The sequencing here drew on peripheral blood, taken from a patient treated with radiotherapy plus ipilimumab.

The CDR3 sequence: CASSQSVGAHEQFF. The CDR3 DNA is TGTGCCAGCAGTCAATCCGTGGGGGCCCATGAGCAGTTCTTC. The chain is built from TRBV7-8 and TRBJ2-1; D may be TRBD1 (6 bases). Germline assignment: CDR1 SGHVS and CDR2 FQNEAQ. Between the trimmed V and J ends, which lost 6 bases and 8 bases, there was a span of 17 bases. The CDR3 runs 14 residues.